Each of the 2 T cell receptor beta chains below was sequenced from the same sample in a study of blood T cell repertoires in COVID-19. Sequenced by immunoSEQ multiplex PCR; TCRdb stores in-frame clones only, minus some. The table lists under 200,000 clones, approximately 87% of them singletons. Sequencing input: peripheral blood. Every receptor here comes from a woman aged 70-85 years with acute or convalescent COVID-19.

The chain combines TRBV3-1 (or the pseudogene TRBV3-2) with TRBJ2-2, with TRBD1 matching 7 bases. The ends lost 4 bases at V and 0 bases at J; junction bases unmatched: 2. CDR1 LGHDT and CDR2 YNNKEL come from the germline V gene (reference sequence). The CDR3 loop spans 15 amino acids. CDR3 DNA: TGTGCCAGCAGCCGAGGGGGCACGAACACCGGGGAGCTGTTTTTT. Translated, it gives CASSRGGTNTGELFF.

The chain joins TRBV6-5 to TRBJ1-1; 7 bases fit TRBD1. The CDR3 is made up of 14 amino acids. CDR1 is MNHEY, CDR2 SVGAGI, per germline. The trim removed 6 bases at V and 0 bases at J, leaving 4 bases unmatched. The CDR3 coding sequence is TGTGCCAGCAGGACCGGGACAGTGAACACTGAAGCTTTCTTT. It codes for CASRTGTVNTEAFF.